The source of this TCR beta chain is a study of graft-versus-host responses after intestinal transplantation (dated by TCRdb to the early 2020s). Context from the whole study: The transplants that recipients received were multivisceral, liver-intestinal, or isolated intestinal. Anti-thymocyte globulin induction was given to all recipients, followed by maintenance tacrolimus and steroids for approximately 3 years. After intestinal transplantation, graft-versus-host and host-versus-graft alloreactive T cell clones were followed in the graft, circulation and bone marrow using bulk TCR-beta CDR3 sequencing. To identify alloreactive clones, pre-transplant mixed lymphocyte reaction products were sequenced and then compared with unstimulated pre-transplant donor and recipient T cells. A cohort of more than 20 intestinal transplant recipients, including one retransplant, was enrolled, and a few patients lacking pretransplant specimens were excluded. Donor T cell macrochimerism was defined as a peak of at least 4% donor T cells among recipient peripheral blood mononuclear cells. Rather than going through the commercial service, samples from a few later patients were sequenced in-house on an Illumina MiSeq and processed with MiXCR. What the authors observed across the whole study: GvH clones turned up in recipient bone marrow, with some appearing earlier in ileal mucosa or blood, a pattern consistent with an intestinal mucosal origin. Conclusions were limited by the relatively low number and heterogeneity of intestinal transplant patients. Early after transplant, peak levels of circulating GvH clones were found to be associated with declines in HvG clones. In the allografts of patients with donor T cell macrochimerism, GvH to HvG T cell clonal ratios were high.

In regard to this clone: The specificity of this receptor is unknown. Within one base of it there is no much larger clone, and no base qualities were kept.

Sample time point, as interpreted from the label and publication: cells obtained before transplantation from donor or recipient. CD3+CD4+ and CD3+CD8+ populations were FACS-sorted from unstimulated pre-transplant donor and recipient cells taken from spleen or lymph nodes. The protocol used for the library was the immunoSEQ multiplex PCR assay. For most patients, genomic DNA was isolated using the Qiagen DNeasy Blood and Tissue Kit and was shipped frozen to Adaptive Biotechnologies for TCR sequencing. High-throughput TCR-beta CDR3 sequencing of genomic DNA from most patients was performed by Adaptive Biotechnologies. As for the authors' bioinformatics: Adaptive's ImmunoSEQ software supplied the TCR sequencing data for around 19 patients, while MiXCR and VDJtools were used to process a few other patients. To correct CD4 versus CD8 sorting errors, any sequence found in both subsets at a frequency ratio below 5:1 was removed. CDR3 nucleotide sequences shared between donor and recipient were removed because the origin of such sequences could not be assigned. To count as alloreactive, a clone needed at least 2-fold expansion over unstimulated cells and a minimum CFSE-low frequency of 0.002% (template counts) or 0.001% (read counts). A clone was considered mappable if detected in the sequenced pre-transplant spleen, lymph node, or MLR CFSE-low populations of the donor or recipient. The cumulative frequency of alloreactive clones was calculated as a percentage of all sequences, weighted by copy number. The table comes from immuneACCESS by way of TCRdb, which keeps in-frame sequences with V and J called. Part of the clones is missing from these tables; in studies checked, under half for an unresolved V gene and the rest for unknown reasons. The V and J calls and clone size were taken over from that table, and D and trimming were inferred from the DNA. This sample lists around 45,000 clones; around 90% were detected once. The ten largest clones represent 2% to 2.5% of the sample.

The CDR3 numbers 14 residues from cysteine through phenylalanine. The DNA shown is the 42-base CDR3, in frame from base 1. Trimming at the junction amounts to 2 bases on V and 1 base on J, and the germline ends lie 10 bases apart. CDR1 SQVTM and CDR2 ANQGSEA are derived from the germline V gene. The rearrangement combines TRBV29-1 with TRBJ2-3; D gene: possibly TRBD2, on 6 matching bases. The clonotype originates from a human donor who was the organ donor for an intestinal transplant. This sample comprised unstimulated CD4+ T cells sorted from spleen or lymph node cells, obtained before transplant. The CDR3 is CSVEIGGGTDTQYF. The base sequence is TGCAGCGTTGAAATCGGCGGGGGCACAGATACGCAGTATTTT.